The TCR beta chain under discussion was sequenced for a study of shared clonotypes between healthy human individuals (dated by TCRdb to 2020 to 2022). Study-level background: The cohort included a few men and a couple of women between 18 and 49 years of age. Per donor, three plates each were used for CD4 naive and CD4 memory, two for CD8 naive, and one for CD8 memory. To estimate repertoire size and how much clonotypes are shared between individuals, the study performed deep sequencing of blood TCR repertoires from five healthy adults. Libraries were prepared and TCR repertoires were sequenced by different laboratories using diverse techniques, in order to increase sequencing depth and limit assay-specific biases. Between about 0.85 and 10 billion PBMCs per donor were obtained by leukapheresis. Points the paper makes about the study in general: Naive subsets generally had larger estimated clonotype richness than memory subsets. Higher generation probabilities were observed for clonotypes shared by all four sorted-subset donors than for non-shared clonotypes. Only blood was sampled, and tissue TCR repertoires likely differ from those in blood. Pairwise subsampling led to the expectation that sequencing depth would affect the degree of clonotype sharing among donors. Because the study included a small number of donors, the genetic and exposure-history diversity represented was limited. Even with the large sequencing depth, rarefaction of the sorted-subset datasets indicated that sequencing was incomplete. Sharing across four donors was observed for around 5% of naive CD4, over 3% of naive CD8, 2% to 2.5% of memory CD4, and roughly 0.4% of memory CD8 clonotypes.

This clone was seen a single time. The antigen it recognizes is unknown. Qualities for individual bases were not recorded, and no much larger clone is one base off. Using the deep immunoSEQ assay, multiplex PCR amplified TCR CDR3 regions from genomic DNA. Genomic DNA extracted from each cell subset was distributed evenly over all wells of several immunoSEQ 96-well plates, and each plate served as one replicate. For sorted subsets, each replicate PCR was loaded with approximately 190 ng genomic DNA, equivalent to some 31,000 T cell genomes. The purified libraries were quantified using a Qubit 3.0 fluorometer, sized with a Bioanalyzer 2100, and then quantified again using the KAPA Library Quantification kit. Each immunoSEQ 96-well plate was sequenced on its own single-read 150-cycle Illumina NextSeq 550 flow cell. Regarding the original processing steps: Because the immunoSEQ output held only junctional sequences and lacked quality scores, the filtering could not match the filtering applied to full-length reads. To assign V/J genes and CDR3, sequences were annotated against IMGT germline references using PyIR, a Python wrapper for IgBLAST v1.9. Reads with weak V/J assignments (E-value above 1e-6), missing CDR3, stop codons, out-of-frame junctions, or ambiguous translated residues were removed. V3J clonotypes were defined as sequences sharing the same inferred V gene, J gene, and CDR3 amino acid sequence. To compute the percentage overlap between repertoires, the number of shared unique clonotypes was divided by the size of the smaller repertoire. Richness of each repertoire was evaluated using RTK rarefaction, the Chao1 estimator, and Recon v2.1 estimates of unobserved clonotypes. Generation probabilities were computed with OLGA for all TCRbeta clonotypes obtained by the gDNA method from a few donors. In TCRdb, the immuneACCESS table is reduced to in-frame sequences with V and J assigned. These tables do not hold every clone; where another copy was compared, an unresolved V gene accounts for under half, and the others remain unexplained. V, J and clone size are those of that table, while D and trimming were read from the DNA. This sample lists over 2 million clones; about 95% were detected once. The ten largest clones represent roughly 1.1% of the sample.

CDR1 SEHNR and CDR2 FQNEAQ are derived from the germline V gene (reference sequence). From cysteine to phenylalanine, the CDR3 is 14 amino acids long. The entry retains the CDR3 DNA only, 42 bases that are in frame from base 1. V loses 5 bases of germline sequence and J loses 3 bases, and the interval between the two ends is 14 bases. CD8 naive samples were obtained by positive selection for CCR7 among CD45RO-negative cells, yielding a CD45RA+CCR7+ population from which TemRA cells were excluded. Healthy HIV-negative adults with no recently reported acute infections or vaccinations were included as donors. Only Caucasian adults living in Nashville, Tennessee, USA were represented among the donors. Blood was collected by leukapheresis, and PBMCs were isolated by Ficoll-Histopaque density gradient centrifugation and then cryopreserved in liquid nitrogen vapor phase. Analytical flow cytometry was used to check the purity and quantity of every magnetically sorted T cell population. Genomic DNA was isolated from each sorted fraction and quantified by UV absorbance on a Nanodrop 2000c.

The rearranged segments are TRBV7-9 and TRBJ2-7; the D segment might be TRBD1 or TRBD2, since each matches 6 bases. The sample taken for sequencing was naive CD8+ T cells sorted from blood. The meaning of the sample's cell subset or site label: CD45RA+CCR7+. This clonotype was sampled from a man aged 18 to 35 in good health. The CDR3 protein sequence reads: CASSPGGGIYEQYF. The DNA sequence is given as TGTGCCAGCAGCCCTGGAGGGGGGATCTACGAGCAGTACTTC.